Listed here is a single T cell receptor beta chain. Its specificity is unknown. The data were obtained in a study of T cell repertoires in cytomegalovirus infection. Per the germline V gene, CDR1 is SEHNR and CDR2 is FQNEAQ (reference sequence). There are 16 residues in the CDR3. V lost 4 bases and J lost 5, with 18 bases in between. A single record per CDR3 protein comes from TCRdb applying MiXCR to the reads. The table has fewer than 650,000 distinct CDR3 sequences, around two fifths seen once. This clonotype was obtained from a human donor in good health (CMV status not recorded). Some clones in this sample may be carry-over from other donors' samples. Material: cultured PBMCs, obtained from culture after CMV antigen stimulation. J is TRBJ2-1 and V is TRBV7-9, with D maybe TRBD1 (6 bases). As DNA, the CDR3 is TGTGCCAGCAGCTCATCAACAGGGTGGGCGCACAATGAGCAGTTCTTC. Encoded protein: CASSSSTGWAHNEQFF.